This T cell receptor beta chain stems from a study of T cell responses to AZD1222 COVID-19 vaccine. CDR3 size: 12 residues. Trimming removed 5 bases at V and 5 bases at J, with 6 bases between. The study's findings and limits: Repertoires were obtained only post-peak T cell response. Regions 160-218 and 743-854 dominated among vaccine-associated CD4 TCRs spanning spike.

On this clone itself: Its antigen is not identified.

Assay: immunoSEQ multiplex PCR; the TCRdb copy retains only in-frame clones and omits some. The sample has tens of thousands of clones, roughly 84% seen once. The chain joins TRBV12-3 or TRBV12-4 to TRBJ2-2, with D uncertain. Sequencing was performed on peripheral blood, taken on day 0 of AZD1222 vaccination. The clonotype comes from an adult in good health. This CDR3 is CASSDWTGELFF. The CDR3 region has the DNA TGTGCCAGCAGTGATTGGACCGGGGAGCTGTTTTTT.